This TCR beta chain stems from a study of T cells in Graves' hyperthyroidism and ophthalmopathy. Looking at the study overall: Peripheral blood was obtained at initial diagnosis, preceding any treatment.

This clonotype was seen at least ten times. Germline values: CDR1 SGHTA, CDR2 FQGNSA. Germline trimming cut 7 bases from V and 4 bases from J; bases unmatched to any gene: 6. This CDR3 region has 14 residues. Uncontrolled infection, other autoimmune disease, pregnancy or lactation barred patients from enrollment. Isolation of PBMCs was performed on 9.5 to 10 ml fresh peripheral blood. The TCR beta CDR3 regions underwent amplification using RNA transcripts as the source. HTBI primers were employed in a first-round RT-PCR of the TCR CDR3. In TCRdb, the multiplex PCR reads were re-called with MiXCR into one record per CDR3 protein. The table has 500,000 to 550,000 distinct CDR3 sequences, more than 20% seen once; the top ten hold roughly 29%.

The sequenced material came from blood. The sequence came from a man aged 18 to 30 with Graves' hyperthyroidism. V gene TRBV7-2 combines with J gene TRBJ1-3; 8 bases fit TRBD1. Here the CDR3 DNA reads TGTGCCAGCACCGCCCAGGGGGCCGGAAACACCATATATTTT. Amino acids: CASTAQGAGNTIYF.